These 25 T cell receptor beta chains originate from one sample sequenced in a study of molecular identifiers for immune sequencing clone quantification. One entry per CDR3 protein, called by TCRdb with MiXCR from the PCR reads. The data show approximately 680,000 distinct CDR3 sequences, 25% seen once. Sequencing was done on a sample of naive CD8+ T cells from blood, with Jurkat cell RNA spiked in. Described subset: FACS-sorted CD8+CD4-CCR7+CD45RA+ naive T cells. Receptor source: a human donor in good health. Some libraries in this study had Jurkat cell RNA spiked in.

The chain combines TRBV6-5 with TRBJ1-5, with 9 bases that match TRBD1. This CDR3 region has 14 residues. Trimming cost V 8 bases and J 3 bases; bases outside gene matches: 5. Germline loops: CDR1 MNHEY, CDR2 SVGAGI. CDR3 sequence reads: CASGTGILNQPQHF. The DNA of the CDR3 is TGTGCCAGCGGGACAGGGATCCTCAATCAGCCCCAGCATTTT.

The chain recombines TRBV7-9 with TRBJ2-5; 13 bases are a match to TRBD2. The germline V gene encodes CDR1 SEHNR and CDR2 FQNEAQ (reference sequence). V was pared by 5 bases and J by 1 base, with 7 bases of the junction left unmatched. This CDR3 has 17 amino acids. CDR3 protein: CASSLGLAGVTQETQYF. CDR3 in DNA: TGTGCCAGCAGCCTTGGACTAGCGGGGGTTACCCAAGAGACCCAGTACTTC.

This clonotype appeared many times. This chain connects TRBV6-5 to TRBJ2-5; TRBD2 agrees at 7 bases. The V gene end was trimmed by 3 bases and the J gene end by 4 bases; junction bases not matched to a gene: 11. The CDR3 sequence is 16 residues long. The germline gives CDR1 MNHEY, CDR2 SVGAGI. The CDR3 sequence is CASSYLGRGGRETQYF. The CDR3 nucleotides read TGTGCCAGCAGTTATTTAGGGCGCGGGGGAAGAGAGACCCAGTACTTC.

As regards this clonotype: A read error may be the cause here, since a much bigger clone is one base away. The chain uses TRBV9 and TRBJ1-4, with D hard to call. The CDR3 runs 15 residues. Germline CDR1 and CDR2: SGDLS and YYNGEE. The CDR3 DNA reads TGTGCCTGCAGCGCGAAAACAGCAACTAATGAAAAACTGTTTTTT. It codes for CACSAKTATNEKLFF.

This clonotype was seen repeatedly, ten times or more. V gene TRBV9 combines with J gene TRBJ2-3; D is uncertain. From germline, CDR1 is SGDLS and CDR2 YYNGEE. CDR3 length: 14 amino acids. The ends were cut back, 0 bases at V and 6 bases at J, with 11 bases in the middle. The CDR3 nucleotides read TGTGCCAGCAGCGTAGGGAGTCCGGTTGATACGCAGTATTTT. It encodes CASSVGSPVDTQYF.

The chain is built from TRBV27 and TRBJ2-2; 8 bases are a match to TRBD1. The trim removed 3 bases at V and 2 bases at J, leaving 8 bases unmatched. CDR3 length equals 17 residues. Germline values: CDR1 MNHEY, CDR2 SMNVEV (reference sequence). CDR3 residues: CASSFARGRENTGELFF. CDR3 nucleotides: TGTGCCAGCAGTTTCGCCAGGGGGCGGGAAAACACCGGGGAGCTGTTTTTT.

This clonotype was counted between two and nine times. The V call is TRBV6-1, the J call TRBJ1-2, with D uncertain. V dropped 4 bases and J dropped 6 bases, with 15 bases sitting between them. The CDR3 is made up of 14 amino acids. Germline lookup yields CDR1 MNHNS and CDR2 SASEGT. In DNA, the CDR3 is TGTGCCAGCAGTGGTGGGTCTAGCTCAGATGGCTACACCTTC. It is translated as CASSGGSSSDGYTF.

Concerning this clonotype itself: An end of the junction does not agree with germline; a read error may underlie this. The J gene is TRBJ1-6, the V gene TRBV5-4; D is possibly TRBD1 (6 bases). CDR1 is SGHNT and CDR2 is YYREEE in the germline V gene (reference sequence). The CDR3 is 15 residues long. The CDR3 region is CARSWFRGGNSPLHF. The CDR3, as DNA: TGTGCCAGGAGCTGGTTCAGGGGTGGGAATTCACCCCTCCACTTT.

This clonotype came up many times. This chain links TRBV19 with TRBJ1-2, with D maybe TRBD1 (5 bases). The CDR3 spans 17 residues. Deletions cut 3 bases from V and 0 bases from J, with 17 bases between. The germline gives CDR1 LNHDA, CDR2 SQIVND (reference sequence). In DNA form, the CDR3 reads TGTGCCAGTAGTATCGGGGACGGACTCATCACTAACTATGGCTACACCTTC. This translates into CASSIGDGLITNYGYTF.

The table lists this clonotype with a few counts. The chain combines TRBV19 with TRBJ2-2; 9 bases line up with TRBD1. This CDR3 comprises 16 residues. Trimming at V came to 5 bases and at J to 3 bases, leaving 7 bases not matched to a gene. Germline V CDR1 and CDR2: LNHDA, SQIVND (reference sequence). The CDR3 loop reads CASSGGTGLYTGELFF. The CDR3 DNA reads TGTGCCAGTAGTGGAGGGACAGGGTTATACACCGGGGAGCTGTTTTTT.

The table lists this clonotype with many counts. V gene TRBV7-3 combines with J gene TRBJ2-3; a weak D match, TRBD2 (5 bases). The CDR3 contains 16 residues. Trimming took off 1 base at V and 7 bases at J, with 18 bases between the two ends. Germline V gives CDR1 SGHTA, CDR2 FQGTGA. The DNA for the CDR3 is TGTGCCAGCAGCTTAATTTCGGCTAGCAATGGCCATACGCAGTATTTT. Protein product: CASSLISASNGHTQYF.

This clonotype was seen ten or more times. The V gene is TRBV7-2, the J gene TRBJ2-1, with TRBD2 matching over 9 bases. J was trimmed by 6 bases and V by 1 base; bases with no gene match: 13. Germline values: CDR1 SGHTA, CDR2 FQGNSA. The CDR3 extends over 18 amino acids. The CDR3 region is CASSLVFARLAAFNEQFF. As DNA, the CDR3 is TGTGCCAGCAGCTTAGTGTTTGCCCGACTAGCGGCCTTCAATGAGCAGTTCTTC.

The table lists this clonotype with a few counts. The V and J genes are TRBV4-3 and TRBJ2-2, with D tentatively TRBD1 (6 bases). Trimming cost V 2 bases and J 3 bases, with 10 bases left between them. There are 15 residues in the CDR3. Per germline, CDR1 LGHNA and CDR2 YSLEER. The CDR3 nucleotides are TGCGCCAGCAGCCAATGGGACACTTACACCGGGGAGCTGTTTTTT. Translated: CASSQWDTYTGELFF.

At least ten counts were recorded for this clonotype. This sequence joins TRBV3-1 and TRBJ2-2; 9 bases map to TRBD1. Per the germline V gene, CDR1 is LGHDT and CDR2 is YNNKEL (reference sequence). Losses at the gene ends were 2 bases for V and 0 bases for J; bases not matched to a gene: 4. This CDR3 spans 17 amino acids. The CDR3 is CASSQPRQGANTGELFF. CDR3 sequence (DNA): TGTGCCAGCAGCCAACCCCGACAGGGGGCGAACACCGGGGAGCTGTTTTTT.

Of note for this clonotype: Its ends do not fully match the called genes, so a read error is possible. The chain employs TRBV12-3 or TRBV12-4 and TRBJ2-1; 8 nucleotides agree with TRBD2. This CDR3 contains 15 residues. CDR3 amino acids: CASTAERGPYNEQLF. The CDR3 DNA reads TGTGCCAGCACCGCGGAGCGGGGGCCCTACAATGAGCAGCTCTTC.

This clonotype was seen ten or more times. The V and J genes are TRBV6-6 and TRBJ1-1, with D possibly matching TRBD1 (5 bases). Germline loops: CDR1 MNHNY, CDR2 SVGAGI (reference sequence). V gave up 7 bases and J gave up 1 base, with 10 bases separating them. The length of the CDR3 is 13 residues. The CDR3: CASTTTENTEAFF. The CDR3 DNA sequence: TGTGCCAGCACCACGACAGAGAACACTGAAGCTTTCTTT.

Worth noting for this clonotype: A much larger clonotype is one base distant, so this may be a read error. This sequence joins TRBV20-1 and TRBJ2-7; D perhaps matches TRBD1 (7 bases). Trimming pared 3 bases from V and 4 bases from J, leaving 16 bases between. Germline loops: CDR1 DFQATT, CDR2 SNEGSKA (reference sequence). The CDR3 loop spans 14 amino acids. The CDR3 here is CSARQTGTSYEQYF. In nucleotides, the CDR3 is TGCAGTGCTAGGCAGACAGGGACTTCTTACGAGCAGTACTTC.

This clonotype was seen ten or more times. This chain links TRBV12-3 or TRBV12-4 with TRBJ2-3, with 7 positions matching TRBD2. CDR3 size: 15 residues. V trimming: 1 base; J trimming: 4 bases; junction bases outside the gene matches: 5. The CDR3 is CASSLVTGRADTQYF. In DNA form, the CDR3 reads TGTGCCAGCAGTTTAGTGACGGGGAGGGCAGATACGCAGTATTTT.

In regard to this clonotype: A much larger clone lies one base from this, so it may be a read error. The chain couples TRBV20-1 to TRBJ2-3; D may be TRBD2 (6 bases). V gave up 1 base and J gave up 4 bases, with 15 bases separating them. CDR1 is DFQATT and CDR2 is SNEGSKA in the germline V gene (reference sequence). This CDR3 is built from 15 residues. This CDR3 is CSARVSLASADTQYF. The CDR3, as DNA: TGCAGTGCTAGAGTATCACTAGCTAGCGCAGATACGCAGTATTTT.

This clonotype was recorded at least ten times. The gene calls are TRBV28 and TRBJ2-2; D gene ambiguous. The CDR3 runs to 12 residues. Trimming took 5 bases from V and 6 from J, leaving 7 bases between them. Germline CDR1 is MDHEN and CDR2 is SYDVKM. As DNA, the CDR3 is TGTGCCAGCAGTAGGTCCCCCGGGGAGCTGTTTTTT. Translating gives CASSRSPGELFF.

This clonotype was seen at least ten times. The junction and the germline gene differ at one end; a read error may be behind it. As DNA, the CDR3 is TGCGCCAGCAGCCAAGATAGGTCCGGGGGCGCTGGGAACTTC. It specifies CASSQDRSGGAGNF. V is TRBV4-3 and J is TRBJ2-4, with D perhaps TRBD1 or TRBD2 (6 bases each). In germline, CDR1 is LGHNA, CDR2 YSLEER. This CDR3 has 14 residues.

Concerning this clonotype: This may be a read error: a much more frequent sequence differs by one nucleotide. This chain links TRBV28 with TRBJ2-1; no clear D. CDR1 MDHEN and CDR2 SYDVKM come from the germline V gene. The germline V and J ends were trimmed by 5 bases and 4 bases, with 12 bases remaining between them. This CDR3 contains 14 residues. This CDR3 reads CASSPPAEYNEQFF. As DNA, the CDR3 is TGTGCCAGCAGTCCCCCAGCTGAGTACAATGAGCAGTTCTTC.

This clonotype was detected only a few times. The chain employs TRBV6-6 and TRBJ1-5; D uncertain. This CDR3 is built from 15 residues. CDR1 MNHNY and CDR2 SVGAGI come from the germline V gene (reference sequence). The V gene lost 6 bases and the J gene lost 0 bases, with 12 bases spanning the gap. The CDR3 sequence: CASSSLDGSNQPQHF. Written as DNA, the CDR3 is TGTGCCAGCAGCTCCCTTGACGGTAGCAATCAGCCCCAGCATTTT.

This clonotype appeared many times. The rearrangement links TRBV7-2 to TRBJ2-3; unclear D gene. The CDR3 totals 12 residues. The V end was cut by 5 bases, the J end by 2 bases, with 5 bases between. Germline assignment: CDR1 SGHTA and CDR2 FQGNSA. In DNA, the CDR3 is TGTGCCAGCAGCAGAATCACAGATACGCAGTATTTT. It specifies CASSRITDTQYF.

This rearrangement joins TRBV12-3 or TRBV12-4 to TRBJ1-4; D unclear. Trimming shortened V by 4 bases and J by 3 bases, and 9 bases separated the two germline ends. CDR3 length equals 14 residues. The CDR3 protein is CASSWNVANEKLFF. For the CDR3, the DNA is TGTGCCAGCAGTTGGAACGTGGCTAATGAAAAACTGTTTTTT.